This TCR beta chain was sequenced in a study of shared clonotypes between healthy human individuals. On the study more broadly: Researchers assigned three CD4 naive, three CD4 memory, two CD8 naive and one CD8 memory plate to each donor. Overall study findings and caveats: Across subsets, estimated richness was generally greater for naive than for memory populations.

Each of the donors was a healthy adult who was HIV-negative and had not had a recent acute infection or vaccination. The CDR3 runs 14 residues. V lost 4 bases to trimming and J lost 5 bases, with 15 bases between them. CDR1 is MDHEN and CDR2 is SYDVKM in the germline V gene. Template for every sorted-subset replicate PCR totaled about 0.2 ug DNA, 25,000 to 35,000 T cell genomes. Data came from immunoSEQ multiplex PCR; TCRdb stores just in-frame clones and leaves some out. The sample gives 950,000 to 1,300,000 clones, roughly 80% of which show up once; 1.4% is in the top ten. Comments on this clone: What it binds is not known.

The chain combines TRBV28 with TRBJ2-7, with D possibly TRBD2 on 7 matching bases. Sample: memory CD4+ T cells sorted from blood. Subset defined: CD45RA-negative fraction. This clonotype originated in a man aged 18 to 30 in good health. Here the CDR3 reads CASSSGGRGHEQYF. The CDR3 nucleotides are TGTGCCAGCAGTTCGGGGGGCAGGGGCCACGAGCAGTACTTC.